Presented here are 28 T cell receptor beta chains from one specimen sequenced in a study of shared clonotypes between healthy human individuals. Naive CD8 cells were CD45RO-negative, positively selected for CCR7, excluding terminally differentiated effector memory CD45RA+ cells. The data were produced by immunoSEQ multiplex PCR, yet TCRdb's version contains in-frame clones alone and is incomplete. The sample contains a few million clones, just under 95% of which appear only once. Sequenced: naive CD8+ T cells from PBMCs. The source of these receptors is a man younger than 35 in good health. Some clones in this sample may be carry-over from other donors' samples.

The chain carries TRBV5-8 and TRBJ2-7; possible D gene TRBD2, 5 bases. The V gene lost 4 bases and the J gene lost 5 bases, with 19 bases spanning the gap. The CDR3 extends over 15 amino acids. Germline CDR1 and CDR2: SGHTS and YDEGEE. CDR3 coding DNA: TGTGCCAGCAGCCTGGTCCCCTTACTAGGCAACGAGCAGTACTTC. It encodes CASSLVPLLGNEQYF.

The sample holds one count of this clone. V gene TRBV4-1 combines with J gene TRBJ2-1; D possibly corresponds to TRBD1 (5 bases). CDR1 MGHRA and CDR2 YSYEKL come from the germline V gene. This CDR3 is 15 amino acids long. Trimming cost V 2 bases and J 3 bases, with 11 bases left between them. The CDR3 DNA follows: TGCGCCAGCAGCCAACTAGGGGCTGTCTACAATGAGCAGTTCTTC. As protein: CASSQLGAVYNEQFF.

This rearrangement joins TRBV6-5 to TRBJ1-2; 8 bases line up with TRBD1. The CDR3 covers 15 residues. Germline V gene sequence: CDR1 MNHEY, CDR2 SVGAGI. V was clipped by 4 bases and J by 8 bases; unmatched bases: 12. CDR3 DNA sequence: TGTGCCAGCAGTTCCTACAGGGGGAGGAATCCGGGCTACACCTTC. It is translated as CASSSYRGRNPGYTF.

This chain links TRBV30 with TRBJ2-7; D is possibly TRBD1 (6 bases). The germline V gene encodes CDR1 GTSNPN and CDR2 SVGIG (reference sequence). The CDR3 loop spans 11 amino acids. The germline V and J ends were trimmed by 4 bases and 5 bases, with 9 bases remaining between them. The CDR3 region is CAWTRGNEQYF. The DNA of the CDR3 is TGTGCCTGGACCAGGGGTAACGAGCAGTACTTC. Full variable domain (outside the CDR3, taken from reference TRBV30 and TRBJ2-7): SQTIHQWPATLVQPVGSPLSLECTVEGTSNPNLYWYRQAAGRGLQLLFYSVGIGQISSEVPQNLSASRPQDRQFILSSKKLLLSDSGFYLCAWTRGNEQYFGPGTRLTVT.

The chain links TRBV28 to TRBJ2-7, with D possibly TRBD2 on 5 matching bases. Germline lookup yields CDR1 MDHEN and CDR2 SYDVKM. V was cut by 2 bases and J by 0 bases, with 11 bases left in between. The CDR3 totals 15 residues. The CDR3 DNA reads as TGTGCCAGCAGTTTAGGGGAGTCTTACTCCTACGAGCAGTACTTC. The encoded protein is CASSLGESYSYEQYF.

The chain links TRBV10-3 to TRBJ2-6; tentatively, D is TRBD1 (6 bases). V was clipped by 3 bases and J by 0 bases, with 9 bases between them. Germline V gene lookup returns CDR1 ENHRY and CDR2 SYGVKD. This CDR3 has 16 amino acids. The CDR3 reads CAISDFRGSGANVLTF. The CDR3 DNA reads TGTGCCATCAGTGATTTCAGGGGCTCTGGGGCCAACGTCCTGACTTTC.

The V gene is TRBV28, the J gene TRBJ2-1; 10 bases are a match to TRBD2. This CDR3 is built from 15 residues. J lost 8 bases, V lost 3 bases, and 7 bases had no gene match. Per germline, CDR1 MDHEN and CDR2 SYDVKM. The CDR3 DNA follows: TGTGCCAGCAGTTTCGGCCTAGCGGGAGTCGATGAGCAGTTCTTC. Translating gives CASSFGLAGVDEQFF.

V usage is TRBV27 and J usage is TRBJ2-1; D unclear. Trimming pared 4 bases from V and 8 bases from J, leaving 9 bases between. CDR1 is MNHEY and CDR2 is SMNVEV in the germline V gene (reference sequence). CDR3 size: 12 residues. CDR3 amino acids: CASSSRLDEQFF. The CDR3 nucleotides read TGTGCCAGCAGTTCAAGGCTGGATGAGCAGTTCTTC.

The CDR3 protein is CASGWDPSGRPDDEQFF. The CDR3 DNA reads TGTGCTAGTGGTTGGGACCCTAGCGGGAGGCCCGACGATGAGCAGTTCTTC. V and J are TRBV12-5 and TRBJ2-1, with TRBD2 identical over 11 bases. This CDR3 spans 17 amino acids. CDR1 LGHNT and CDR2 FRNRAP come from the germline V gene. The V segment lost 4 bases and the J segment 8 bases; nucleotides outside the gene matches: 13.

J is TRBJ2-1 and V is TRBV27, with D perhaps matching TRBD2 (6 bases). Germline V CDR1 and CDR2: MNHEY, SMNVEV (reference sequence). CDR3 length equals 16 residues. The V gene lost 6 bases and the J gene lost 2 bases, with 17 bases spanning the gap. CDR3 region: CASRTGTLLAYNEQFF. CDR3 bases: TGTGCCAGCAGGACCGGGACTCTCTTAGCCTACAATGAGCAGTTCTTC.

This clone was recorded once. V and J are TRBV11-2 and TRBJ2-2; weak D call: TRBD1 (6 bases). The V and J ends lost 7 bases and 0 bases respectively, with 18 bases between them. Per germline, CDR1 SGHAT and CDR2 FQNNGV. The CDR3 covers 17 residues. The CDR3 spells CASNFPQGTANTGELFF. CDR3 in DNA: TGTGCCAGCAACTTTCCTCAGGGGACCGCGAACACCGGGGAGCTGTTTTTT.

The CDR3 here is CASRPTNRGHYEQYF. The DNA of the CDR3 is TGTGCCAGCAGGCCGACCAACAGGGGGCACTACGAGCAGTACTTC. V gene TRBV27 combines with J gene TRBJ2-7, with TRBD1 matching over 9 bases. V shed 6 bases and J 3 bases; nucleotides not matched to a gene: 9. Germline V gene sequence: CDR1 MNHEY, CDR2 SMNVEV (reference sequence). This CDR3 contains 15 residues.

The chain uses TRBV4-2 and TRBJ2-6; weak D call: TRBD1 (6 bases). The CDR3 extends over 16 amino acids. Germline CDR1 reads LGHNA; CDR2 reads YNFKEQ. V lost 0 bases, J lost 2 bases, and 8 bases lay in between. The CDR3 DNA reads as TGTGCCAGCAGCCAAGAAGGGGGACCTGGGGCCAACGTCCTGACTTTC. Amino acid sequence: CASSQEGGPGANVLTF.

On this clone: The same CDR3 can be traced to other DNA sequences in this sample. The genes are TRBV4-3 and TRBJ1-1, with 9 bases identical to TRBD1. Per germline, CDR1 LGHNA and CDR2 YSLEER. This CDR3 comprises 14 residues. V was pared by 3 bases and J by 2 bases, with 1 base of the junction left unmatched. In DNA form, the CDR3 reads TGCGCCAGCAGCCAGGACAGGGGTAACACTGAAGCTTTCTTT. This gives the protein CASSQDRGNTEAFF.

The chain links TRBV6-5 to TRBJ2-2, with D maybe TRBD2 (5 bases). V was shortened by 0 bases and J by 9 bases, with 8 bases between the two germline ends. The germline gives CDR1 MNHEY, CDR2 SVGAGI. CDR3 length: 13 residues. CDR3 amino acids: CASSYSSGRELFF. CDR3 in DNA: TGTGCCAGCAGTTACTCGAGCGGTAGGGAGCTGTTTTTT.

Remarks on this clone: Other DNA sequences within the sample encode an identical CDR3. The rearrangement links TRBV27 to TRBJ2-1; D ambiguous. The germline CDR1 and CDR2 sequences are MNHEY and SMNVEV (reference sequence). V was shortened by 3 bases and J by 2 bases, with 5 bases between the two germline ends. CDR3 length equals 13 residues. The CDR3 sequence: CASSLFPYNEQFF. DNA of the CDR3: TGTGCCAGCAGTTTGTTTCCCTACAATGAGCAGTTCTTC.

The V call is TRBV9, the J call TRBJ2-7; D gene uncertain. Trimming removed 4 bases from V and 3 bases from J, with 17 bases in between. The CDR3 consists of 15 residues. CDR1 and CDR2 from the germline V gene are SGDLS and YYNGEE. The CDR3 nucleotides are TGTGCCAGCAGCCGAGGCCGCGACCTTTTCTACGAGCAGTACTTC. Translated: CASSRGRDLFYEQYF.

This sequence joins TRBV5-1 and TRBJ1-5; D is possibly TRBD1 (6 bases). Germline V CDR1 and CDR2: SGHRS, YFSETQ. The CDR3 extends over 17 amino acids. Trimming stripped 4 bases from V and 3 bases from J, with 20 bases between. The CDR3 protein is CASSTKFRGLTNQPQHF. CDR3 DNA: TGCGCCAGCAGCACGAAATTCAGGGGATTGACCAATCAGCCCCAGCATTTT.

The chain joins TRBV28 to TRBJ1-1; possible D gene TRBD1, 6 bases. V lost 3 bases and J 7 bases, leaving 6 bases between the germline ends. The CDR3 is 11 amino acids. Germline assignment: CDR1 MDHEN and CDR2 SYDVKM. The CDR3 sequence is CASSLDSEAFF. CDR3 DNA sequence: TGTGCCAGCAGTTTGGACAGTGAAGCTTTCTTT.

Many counts were recorded for this clone. Different DNA sequences within this sample yield the same CDR3. This chain links TRBV27 with TRBJ2-7; no reliable D call. This CDR3 contains 11 residues. Trimming left V 3 bases short and J 4 bases short, with 4 bases between. CDR1 and CDR2 from the germline V gene are MNHEY and SMNVEV (reference sequence). CDR3 sequence: CASSFGYEQYF. Here the CDR3 DNA reads TGTGCCAGCAGTTTTGGGTACGAGCAGTACTTC.

With regard to this clone: Other DNA sequences in this sample translate to the same CDR3. The chain couples TRBV19 to TRBJ2-3; the match to TRBD2 covers 8 bases. This CDR3 has 15 amino acids. Germline-derived CDR1 and CDR2 are LNHDA and SQIVND (reference sequence). J lost 0 bases, V lost 2 bases, and 1 base had no gene match. The CDR3, as DNA: TGTGCCAGTAGTATACGCGGGAGGAGCACAGATACGCAGTATTTT. Translating it yields CASSIRGRSTDTQYF.

As DNA, the CDR3 is TGTGCCATCAGTGCAGCTCCAGCCCCGACTGTGCATGGCTACACCTTC. Its protein product is CAISAAPAPTVHGYTF. The chain is built from TRBV10-3 and TRBJ1-2; no clear D gene. Germline V lookup: CDR1 ENHRY, CDR2 SYGVKD. The V gene lost 4 bases and the J gene lost 6 bases, with 21 bases spanning the gap. The CDR3 is made up of 16 amino acids.

About this clone: Other nucleotide sequences in the sample specify the same CDR3. The V gene is TRBV5-6, the J gene TRBJ2-4, with D possibly matching TRBD1 (5 bases). Between the trimmed V and J ends, which lost 3 bases and 7 bases, there was a span of 8 bases. The CDR3 has 12 residues. Per germline, CDR1 SGHDT and CDR2 YYEEEE. The CDR3 spells CASSSSGNIQYF. CDR3 DNA: TGTGCCAGCAGCTCCTCAGGGAACATTCAGTACTTC.

The rearrangement links TRBV10-3 to TRBJ2-1, with 8 bases fitting TRBD2. Losses at the gene ends were 1 base for V and 5 bases for J; bases not matched to a gene: 10. The V gene's germline CDR1 is ENHRY and CDR2 SYGVKD. The CDR3 loop spans 17 amino acids. CDR3 sequence (DNA): TGTGCCATCAGTGAGTATGTGATCGGGAGGGCCGACAATGAGCAGTTCTTC. Encoded protein: CAISEYVIGRADNEQFF.

The chain carries TRBV6-1 and TRBJ1-2; D is ambiguous. The CDR3 totals 16 residues. CDR1 MNHNS and CDR2 SASEGT come from the germline V gene. V dropped 3 bases and J dropped 2 bases, with 16 bases sitting between them. CDR3 protein: CASSDSISLLNYGYTF. CDR3 bases: TGTGCCAGCAGTGACAGTATCTCGTTGCTAAACTATGGCTACACCTTC.

This clone was found once. CDR3 region: CASSLGVGGHLNTEAFF. The CDR3 nucleotides are TGTGCCAGCAGCTTGGGGGTGGGCGGACATTTGAACACTGAAGCTTTCTTT. The rearrangement links TRBV5-6 to TRBJ1-1; D may be TRBD1 (5 bases). CDR1 is SGHDT, CDR2 YYEEEE, per germline. V gave up 0 bases and J gave up 0 bases, with 15 bases separating them. The CDR3 covers 17 residues.

This clone was recorded a few times. The rearrangement links TRBV20-1 to TRBJ2-2; no clear D gene. Per the germline V gene, CDR1 is DFQATT and CDR2 is SNEGSKA (reference sequence). The CDR3 is 11 residues long. The V end lost 6 bases, the J end lost 6 bases, and 8 bases lay between the germline ends. The CDR3 is CSAMNSGELFF. CDR3 DNA sequence: TGCAGTGCGATGAATTCCGGGGAGCTGTTTTTT.

The chain joins TRBV9 to TRBJ2-2, with 8 nucleotides matching TRBD2. CDR1 is SGDLS, CDR2 YYNGEE, per germline. J was trimmed by 1 base and V by 4 bases; bases with no gene match: 9. The CDR3 extends over 17 amino acids. The CDR3 DNA reads as TGTGCCAGCAGCCCCCCCGGGAGCGGGAGGAACACCGGGGAGCTGTTTTTT. Translated: CASSPPGSGRNTGELFF. The entire variable domain, with the rest obtained from reference TRBV9 and TRBJ2-2, is as follows: DSGVTQTPKHLITATGQRVTLRCSPRSGDLSVYWYQQSLDQGLQFLIQYYNGEERAKGNILERFSAQQFPDLHSELNLSSLELGDSALYFCASSPPGSGRNTGELFFGEGSRLTVL.